Listed below are T cell receptor beta chains from one sample, sequenced in a study of PD-L1 blockade in urothelial cancer. Generated by immunoSEQ multiplex PCR, the TCRdb table keeps only in-frame clones and is missing some. Among about 38,000 clones listed, 75% to 90% were seen once. This material consisted of PBMCs, taken around atezolizumab (anti-PD-L1) treatment. The origin of the receptors is a man aged 55 to 70 with urothelial cancer. Both conserved end residues are part of each CDR3. The D gene is left open where the match is weak. Size is omitted from some rows. Given values are once, few, many or a class for expanded clones.

>TRBV6-1|TRBD1|.|TRBJ2-4
CASSGGTGLSIQYF
TGTGCCAGCAGTGGGGGGACAGGGTTGTCCATTCAGTACTTC
>TRBV30|TRBD1|once|TRBJ2-3
CAWRGGGSTQYF
TGTGCCTGGAGAGGGGGCGGCAGCACGCAGTATTTT
>TRBV7-2|.|.|TRBJ1-2
CASSFGTTSSYTF
TGTGCCAGCAGCTTCGGGACAACTAGTAGCTACACCTTC
>TRBV15|.|.|TRBJ2-3
CATSGKREGPDTQYF
TGTGCCACCAGCGGAAAGAGAGAGGGCCCAGATACGCAGTATTTT
>TRBV19|.|.|TRBJ2-1
CASSTVQPRNEQFF
TGTGCCAGTAGTACGGTCCAACCTCGGAATGAGCAGTTCTTC
>TRBV29-1|TRBD1|.|TRBJ2-1
CTTGQYNEQFF
TGCACCACGGGACAGTACAATGAGCAGTTCTTC
>TRBV18|TRBD1|.|TRBJ2-1
CASLRQGRNEQFF
TGTGCCAGCCTACGACAGGGGAGGAATGAGCAGTTCTTC
>TRBV5-1|.|few|TRBJ1-2
CASSGDRDTYGYTF
TGCGCCAGCAGTGGTGACCGGGACACCTATGGCTACACCTTC
>TRBV7-9|.|.|TRBJ1-2
CASSNIGQTSYGYTF
TGTGCCAGCAGCAATATCGGACAGACCAGCTATGGCTACACCTTC
>TRBV30|.|once|TRBJ2-7
CAWNTDSYEQYF
TGTGCCTGGAATACAGATTCCTACGAGCAGTACTTC
>TRBV10-3|TRBD1|.|TRBJ1-2
CAISESIHTGTANYGYTF
TGTGCCATCAGTGAGTCAATACATACAGGGACAGCTAACTATGGCTACACCTTC
>TRBV6-5|.|.|TRBJ2-7
CASTGQGTWYF
TGTGCCAGCACGGGGCAGGGGACGTGGTACTTC
>TRBV19|.|.|TRBJ1-5
CASSITGDNQPQHF
TGTGCCAGTAGTATAACCGGGGACAATCAGCCCCAGCATTTT
>TRBV6-5|.|.|TRBJ1-3
CASSTELGNTIYF
TGTGCCAGCAGTACCGAACTCGGAAACACCATATATTTT
>TRBV7-2|TRBD2|.|TRBJ2-2
CASSGRTSTGELFF
TGTGCCAGCAGTGGCCGGACTAGTACCGGGGAGCTGTTTTTT
>TRBV5-1|TRBD2|.|TRBJ2-1
CASSQTLAGGPNEQFF
TGCGCCAGCAGCCAGACTCTAGCGGGAGGGCCGAATGAGCAGTTCTTC
>TRBV28|TRBD1|.|TRBJ1-3
CASSLLSVTGGRNTIYF
TGTGCCAGCAGTTTATTGTCCGTGACAGGGGGCAGGAACACCATATATTTT
>TRBV6-6|.|once|TRBJ1-4
CASSYSPAERGEKLFF
TGTGCCAGCAGTTACTCGCCGGCGGAAAGAGGTGAAAAACTGTTTTTT
>TRBV30|TRBD1|.|TRBJ2-3
CAWTTGQGITDTQYF
TGTGCCTGGACCACGGGACAGGGGATCACAGATACGCAGTATTTT
>TRBV2|.|.|TRBJ1-1
CASKGGLNTEAFF
TGTGCCAGCAAGGGGGGGTTGAACACTGAAGCTTTCTTT
>TRBV7-2|.|few|TRBJ1-1
CASSSRANTEAFF
TGTGCCAGCAGCTCCAGGGCGAACACTGAAGCTTTCTTT
>TRBV6-6|.|.|TRBJ1-5
CASSPGREGNQPQHF
TGTGCCAGCAGCCCCGGCAGGGAGGGCAATCAGCCCCAGCATTTT
>TRBV30|TRBD1|.|TRBJ1-2
CAWRGTGGHGYTF
TGTGCCTGGAGAGGGACAGGGGGCCATGGCTACACCTTC
>TRBV10-3|TRBD1|once|TRBJ1-3
CAITGGLGGNTIYF
TGTGCCATTACAGGGGGATTGGGTGGAAACACCATATATTTT
>TRBV11-2|TRBD1|.|TRBJ2-2
CASRQQGAAGELFF
TGTGCCAGCAGACAACAGGGGGCCGCCGGGGAGCTGTTTTTT
>TRBV18|TRBD1|.|TRBJ1-1
CASSRPDRATEAFF
TGTGCCAGCTCCCGACCAGACAGGGCCACTGAAGCTTTCTTT
>TRBV10-3|.|.|TRBJ1-1
CAISESGVTEAFF
TGTGCCATCAGTGAGTCAGGGGTCACTGAAGCTTTCTTT
>TRBV29-1|TRBD1|.|TRBJ2-7
CSGQGAHEQYF
TGCTCTGGACAGGGTGCCCACGAGCAGTACTTC
>TRBV6-6|TRBD2|.|TRBJ2-2
CASSPSGGASGELFF
TGTGCCAGCAGTCCTAGCGGGGGGGCTTCCGGGGAGCTGTTTTTT
>TRBV5-1|.|.|TRBJ2-4
CASSMTDDRNIQYF
TGCGCCAGCTCCATGACAGATGATAGAAACATTCAGTACTTC
>TRBV6-5|.|.|TRBJ2-7
CASSLGQKEYF
TGTGCCAGCAGTCTCGGACAGAAAGAGTACTTC
>TRBV6-5|TRBD2|.|TRBJ2-3
CASTRTSGSTDTQYF
TGTGCCAGCACGAGGACTAGCGGGAGCACAGATACGCAGTATTTT